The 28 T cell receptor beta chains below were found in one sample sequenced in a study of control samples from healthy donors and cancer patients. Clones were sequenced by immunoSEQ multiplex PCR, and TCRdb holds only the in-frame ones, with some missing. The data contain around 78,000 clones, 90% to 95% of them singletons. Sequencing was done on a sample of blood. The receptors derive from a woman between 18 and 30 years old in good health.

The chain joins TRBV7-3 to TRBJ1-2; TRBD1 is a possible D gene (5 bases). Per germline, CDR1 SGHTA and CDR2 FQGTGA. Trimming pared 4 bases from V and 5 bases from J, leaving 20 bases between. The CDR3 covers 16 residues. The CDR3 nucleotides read TGTGCCAGCAGCTACGTTGGGGGGGGGTCCCCATATGGCTACACCTTC. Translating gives CASSYVGGGSPYGYTF.

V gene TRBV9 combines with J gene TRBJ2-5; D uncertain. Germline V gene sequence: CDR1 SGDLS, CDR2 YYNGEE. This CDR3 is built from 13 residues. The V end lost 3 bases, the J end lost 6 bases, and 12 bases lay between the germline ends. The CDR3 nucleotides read TGTGCCAGCAGCGACTTATCGGAAAAGACCCAGTACTTC. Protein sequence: CASSDLSEKTQYF.

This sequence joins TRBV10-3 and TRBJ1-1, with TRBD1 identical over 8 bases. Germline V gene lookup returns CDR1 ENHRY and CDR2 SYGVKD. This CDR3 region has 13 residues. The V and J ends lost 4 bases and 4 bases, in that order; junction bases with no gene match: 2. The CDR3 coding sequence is TGTGCCATCAGTGGACAGGGGAGCACTGAAGCTTTCTTT. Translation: CAISGQGSTEAFF.

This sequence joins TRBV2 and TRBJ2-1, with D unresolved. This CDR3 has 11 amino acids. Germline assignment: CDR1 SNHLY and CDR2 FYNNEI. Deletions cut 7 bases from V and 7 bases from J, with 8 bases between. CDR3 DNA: TGTGCCAGCAAACCACTAAATGAGCAGTTCTTC. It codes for CASKPLNEQFF.

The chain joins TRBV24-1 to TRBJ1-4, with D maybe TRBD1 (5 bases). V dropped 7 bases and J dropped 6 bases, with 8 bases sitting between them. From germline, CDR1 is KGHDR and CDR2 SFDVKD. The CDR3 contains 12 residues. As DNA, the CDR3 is TGTGCCACCAGCCAGGGAGATGAAAAACTGTTTTTT. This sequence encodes CATSQGDEKLFF.

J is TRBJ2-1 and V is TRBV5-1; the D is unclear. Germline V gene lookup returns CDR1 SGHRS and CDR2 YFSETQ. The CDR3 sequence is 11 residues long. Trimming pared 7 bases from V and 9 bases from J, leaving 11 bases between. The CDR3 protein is CASARLSEQFF. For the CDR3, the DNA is TGCGCCAGCGCCCGCCTTAGTGAGCAGTTCTTC.

In nucleotides, the CDR3 is TGTGCCAGCAGTAGAAGGGCCACTGAAGCTTTCTTT. As protein: CASSRRATEAFF. The chain combines TRBV6-2 or TRBV6-3 with TRBJ1-1; D unclear. The V gene lost 5 bases and the J gene lost 4 bases, with 8 bases spanning the gap. Looked up from germline, CDR1 is MNHEY and CDR2 is SVGEGT. The CDR3 has 12 residues.

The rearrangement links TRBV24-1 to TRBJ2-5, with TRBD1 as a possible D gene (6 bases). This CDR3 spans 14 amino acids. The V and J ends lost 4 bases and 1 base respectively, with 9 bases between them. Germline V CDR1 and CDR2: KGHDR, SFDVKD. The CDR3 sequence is CATSDRTAQETQYF. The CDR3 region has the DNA TGTGCCACCAGTGACCGGACAGCCCAAGAGACCCAGTACTTC.

For the CDR3, the DNA is TGTGCCAGCAGCTCCCGAAGCACCTATCCTAGCACAGATACGCAGTATTTT. This codes for CASSSRSTYPSTDTQYF. The gene calls are TRBV3-1 (or the pseudogene TRBV3-2) and TRBJ2-3, with D uncertain. The CDR3 covers 17 residues. V lost 5 bases, J lost 0 bases, and 18 bases lay in between. In germline, CDR1 is LGHDT, CDR2 YNNKEL (reference sequence).

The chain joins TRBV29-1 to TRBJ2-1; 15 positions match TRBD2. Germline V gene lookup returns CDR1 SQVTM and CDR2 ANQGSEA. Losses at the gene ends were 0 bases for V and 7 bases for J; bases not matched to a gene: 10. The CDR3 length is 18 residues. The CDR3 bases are TGCAGCGTTGAAGATCCTCGGACTAGCGGGAGGGCCGGGAATGAGCAGTTCTTC. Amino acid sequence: CSVEDPRTSGRAGNEQFF.

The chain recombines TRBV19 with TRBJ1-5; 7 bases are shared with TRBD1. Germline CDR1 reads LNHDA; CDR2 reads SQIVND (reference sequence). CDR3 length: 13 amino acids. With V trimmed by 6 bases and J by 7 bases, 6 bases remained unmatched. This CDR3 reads CASRDRDGQPQHF. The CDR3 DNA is TGTGCCAGTAGAGACAGGGACGGACAGCCCCAGCATTTT.

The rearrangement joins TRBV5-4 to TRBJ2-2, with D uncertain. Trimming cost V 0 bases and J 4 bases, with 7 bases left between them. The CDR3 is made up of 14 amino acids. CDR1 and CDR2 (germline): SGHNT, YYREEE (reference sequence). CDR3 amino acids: CASSLVRGTGELFF. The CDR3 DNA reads TGTGCCAGCAGCTTGGTGCGCGGCACCGGGGAGCTGTTTTTT.

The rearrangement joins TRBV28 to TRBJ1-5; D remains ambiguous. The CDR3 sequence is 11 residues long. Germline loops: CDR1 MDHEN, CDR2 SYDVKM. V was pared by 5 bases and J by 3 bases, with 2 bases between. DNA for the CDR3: TGTGCCAGCAGTGCCAATCAGCCCCAGCATTTT. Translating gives CASSANQPQHF.

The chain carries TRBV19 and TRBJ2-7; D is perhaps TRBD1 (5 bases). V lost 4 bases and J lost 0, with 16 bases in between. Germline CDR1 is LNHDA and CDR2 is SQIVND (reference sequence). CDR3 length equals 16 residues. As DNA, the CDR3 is TGTGCCAGTAGTAGGGGAACAGGAGCAAGCTCCTACGAGCAGTACTTC. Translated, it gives CASSRGTGASSYEQYF.

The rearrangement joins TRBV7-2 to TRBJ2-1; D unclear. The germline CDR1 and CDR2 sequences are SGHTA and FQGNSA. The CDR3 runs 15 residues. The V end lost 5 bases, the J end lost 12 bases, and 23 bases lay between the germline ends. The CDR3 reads CASSPNEGRTSRQFF. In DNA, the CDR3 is TGTGCCAGCAGCCCCAATGAAGGCCGGACCTCTCGGCAGTTCTTC.

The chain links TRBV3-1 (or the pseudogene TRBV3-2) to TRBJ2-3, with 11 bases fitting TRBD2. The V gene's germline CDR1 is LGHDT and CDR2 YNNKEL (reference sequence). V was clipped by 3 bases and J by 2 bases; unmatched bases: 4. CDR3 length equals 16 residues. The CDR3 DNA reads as TGTGCCAGCAGCCAGGCTAGCGGGAGGCCCACAGATACGCAGTATTTT. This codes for CASSQASGRPTDTQYF.

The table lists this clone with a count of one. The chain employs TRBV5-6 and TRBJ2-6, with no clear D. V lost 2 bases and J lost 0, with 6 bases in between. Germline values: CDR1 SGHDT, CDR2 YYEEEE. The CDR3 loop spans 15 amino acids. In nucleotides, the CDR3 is TGTGCCAGCAGCTTTCGTACCTCTGGGGCCAACGTCCTGACTTTC. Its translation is CASSFRTSGANVLTF.

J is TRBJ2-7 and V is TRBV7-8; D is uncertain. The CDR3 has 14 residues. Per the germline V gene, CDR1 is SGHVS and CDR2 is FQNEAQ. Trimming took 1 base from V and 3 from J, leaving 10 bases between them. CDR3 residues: CASSLGAVGYEQYF. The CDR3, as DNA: TGTGCCAGCAGCTTAGGGGCAGTCGGCTACGAGCAGTACTTC.

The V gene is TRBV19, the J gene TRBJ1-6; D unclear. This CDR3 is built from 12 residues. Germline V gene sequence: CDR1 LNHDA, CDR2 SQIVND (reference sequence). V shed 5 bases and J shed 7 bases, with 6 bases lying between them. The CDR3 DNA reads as TGTGCCAGTAGTCCGCTGAATTCACCCCTCCACTTT. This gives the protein CASSPLNSPLHF.

CDR3 in DNA: TGTGCCAGCAGCAGTCCAGGACAGGGAGTGATCCGGCAGTACTTC. This encodes CASSSPGQGVIRQYF. The chain is built from TRBV2 and TRBJ2-7; 8 bases match TRBD1. CDR3 length: 15 amino acids. Germline V gene sequence: CDR1 SNHLY, CDR2 FYNNEI. Germline trimming cut 6 bases from V and 9 bases from J; bases unmatched to any gene: 16.

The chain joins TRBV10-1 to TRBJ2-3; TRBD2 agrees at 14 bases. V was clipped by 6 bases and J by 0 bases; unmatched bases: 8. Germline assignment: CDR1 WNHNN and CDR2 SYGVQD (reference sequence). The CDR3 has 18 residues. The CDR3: CASSQTSGGASSTDTQYF. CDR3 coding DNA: TGCGCCAGCAGCCAGACTAGCGGGGGGGCCTCTAGCACAGATACGCAGTATTTT.

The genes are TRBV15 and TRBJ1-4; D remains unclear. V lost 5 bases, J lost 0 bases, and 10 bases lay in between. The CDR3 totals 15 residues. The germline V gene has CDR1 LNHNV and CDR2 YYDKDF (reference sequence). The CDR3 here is CATSGLAATNEKLFF. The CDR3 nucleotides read TGTGCCACCAGCGGTTTGGCGGCAACTAATGAAAAACTGTTTTTT.

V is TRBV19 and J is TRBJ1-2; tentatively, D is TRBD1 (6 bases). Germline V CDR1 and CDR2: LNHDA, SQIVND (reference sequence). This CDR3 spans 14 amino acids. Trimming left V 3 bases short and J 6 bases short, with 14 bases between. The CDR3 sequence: CASSMGGRGNGYTF. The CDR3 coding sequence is TGTGCCAGTAGTATGGGCGGCAGGGGCAATGGCTACACCTTC.

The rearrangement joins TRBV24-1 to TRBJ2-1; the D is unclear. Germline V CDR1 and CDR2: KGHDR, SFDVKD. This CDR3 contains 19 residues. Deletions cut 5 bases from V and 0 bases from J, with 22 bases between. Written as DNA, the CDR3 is TGTGCCACCAGTGCGGGTTTATCAAATTCACCTCACTCCTACAATGAGCAGTTCTTC. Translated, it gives CATSAGLSNSPHSYNEQFF.

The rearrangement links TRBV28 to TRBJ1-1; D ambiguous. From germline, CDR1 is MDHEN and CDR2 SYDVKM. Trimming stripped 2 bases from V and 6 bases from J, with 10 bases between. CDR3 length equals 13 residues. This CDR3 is CASSLVERSEAFF. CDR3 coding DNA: TGTGCCAGCAGTTTAGTTGAACGGTCTGAAGCTTTCTTT.

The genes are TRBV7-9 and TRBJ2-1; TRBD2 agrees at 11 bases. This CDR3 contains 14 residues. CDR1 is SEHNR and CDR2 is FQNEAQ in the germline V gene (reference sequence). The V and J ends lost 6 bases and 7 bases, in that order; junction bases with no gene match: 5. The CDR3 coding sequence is TGTGCCAGCAGACAAACTAGCGGGGGAAATGAGCAGTTCTTC. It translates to CASRQTSGGNEQFF.

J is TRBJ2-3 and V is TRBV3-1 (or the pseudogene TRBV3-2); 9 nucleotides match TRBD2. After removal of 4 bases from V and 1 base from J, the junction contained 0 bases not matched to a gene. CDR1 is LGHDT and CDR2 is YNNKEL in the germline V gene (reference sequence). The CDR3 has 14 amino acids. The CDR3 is CASSLAGGTDTQYF. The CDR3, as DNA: TGTGCCAGCAGCCTAGCGGGGGGCACAGATACGCAGTATTTT.

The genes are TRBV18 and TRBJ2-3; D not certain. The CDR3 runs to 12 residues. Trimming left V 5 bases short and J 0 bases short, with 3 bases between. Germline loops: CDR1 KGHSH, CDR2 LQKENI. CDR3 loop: CASSVSTDTQYF. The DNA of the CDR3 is TGTGCCAGCTCAGTCAGCACAGATACGCAGTATTTT.